The 15 T cell receptor beta chains below come from one sample, sequenced in a study of Tregs in tolerant kidney transplant recipients. Clones were read by immunoSEQ multiplex PCR, and TCRdb kept only the in-frame ones, dropping some. This table has fewer than 80,000 clones, less than 98% appearing once. Source: CD4+ T cells from blood, taken before the transplant. The origin of the receptors is a human donor who received a combined kidney and bone marrow transplant.

The chain joins TRBV7-9 to TRBJ2-1; D ambiguous. The V end lost 2 bases, the J end lost 0 bases, and 8 bases lay between the germline ends. The CDR3 length is 15 residues. Germline loops: CDR1 SEHNR, CDR2 FQNEAQ (reference sequence). CDR3 residues: CASSLLRSSYNEQFF. The DNA for the CDR3 is TGTGCCAGCAGCTTATTGCGTAGCTCCTACAATGAGCAGTTCTTC.

The V call is TRBV5-1, the J call TRBJ2-3; tentative D call: TRBD1 (5 bases). This CDR3 has 14 amino acids. Per the germline V gene, CDR1 is SGHRS and CDR2 is YFSETQ. Trimming removed 3 bases from V and 0 bases from J, with 8 bases in between. The CDR3 region has the DNA TGCGCCAGCAGCTACACAGGCAGCACAGATACGCAGTATTTT. This encodes CASSYTGSTDTQYF.

The V gene is TRBV4-2, the J gene TRBJ2-3; possible D gene TRBD1, 5 bases. Per the germline V gene, CDR1 is LGHNA and CDR2 is YNFKEQ. Trimming removed 4 bases from V and 0 bases from J, with 11 bases in between. The CDR3 length is 15 residues. The CDR3 DNA reads TGTGCCAGCAGCCTCTTCAGGGATAGCACAGATACGCAGTATTTT. As protein: CASSLFRDSTDTQYF.

The chain links TRBV5-1 to TRBJ2-3; the match to TRBD2 covers 7 bases. Looked up from germline, CDR1 is SGHRS and CDR2 is YFSETQ. CDR3 length equals 15 residues. The trim removed 4 bases at V and 6 bases at J, leaving 11 bases unmatched. The CDR3 bases are TGCGCCAGCAGCCTTCCGACTAGCCGTCAGGATACGCAGTATTTT. This sequence encodes CASSLPTSRQDTQYF.

The V call is TRBV9, the J call TRBJ1-4, with D possibly matching TRBD1 (6 bases). This CDR3 is built from 14 residues. The germline V gene has CDR1 SGDLS and CDR2 YYNGEE. Between the trimmed V and J ends, which lost 4 bases and 5 bases, there was a span of 12 bases. CDR3 nucleotides: TGTGCCAGCAGCCGGGACAATCGAAATGAAAAACTGTTTTTT. Translation: CASSRDNRNEKLFF.

CDR3 DNA sequence: TGCGCCAGCAGCCCCTCCTTTTCTAGGGGAGAGACCCAGTACTTC. Its protein product is CASSPSFSRGETQYF. V is TRBV4-1 and J is TRBJ2-5; weak D call: TRBD1 (5 bases). V was trimmed by 4 bases and J by 4 bases, leaving 16 bases between them. The CDR3 is 15 residues long. Germline CDR1 is MGHRA and CDR2 is YSYEKL.

The count of this clone is one. The J gene is TRBJ2-1, the V gene TRBV11-2, with a tentative D call TRBD2 (6 bases). The CDR3 runs 16 residues. V lost 2 bases and J lost 8, with 19 bases in between. CDR1 SGHAT and CDR2 FQNNGV come from the germline V gene. The CDR3 sequence is CASSLFGRDAGHEQFF. The CDR3 nucleotides are TGTGCCAGCAGCTTATTCGGGCGGGACGCAGGCCATGAGCAGTTCTTC.

This sequence joins TRBV6-5 and TRBJ2-1, with 8 bases identical to TRBD1. Looked up from germline, CDR1 is MNHEY and CDR2 is SVGAGI. After removal of 2 bases from V and 15 bases from J, the junction contained 18 bases not matched to a gene. The CDR3 spans 16 residues. The CDR3 DNA reads TGTGCCAGCAGTTACAACGGCCCTAACCCGGGACAGGTGCGGTTCTTC. Translated: CASSYNGPNPGQVRFF.

The V gene is TRBV7-8, the J gene TRBJ2-3; TRBD2 might be the D (7 bases). This CDR3 spans 16 amino acids. Trimming left V 0 bases short and J 10 bases short, with 20 bases between. Germline CDR1 and CDR2: SGHVS and FQNEAQ. For the CDR3, the DNA is TGTGCCAGCAGCTTAGCCTCGGGGGGCCTATTTGGTCCGCAGTATTTT. Its translation is CASSLASGGLFGPQYF.

The chain is built from TRBV6-1 and TRBJ1-5; 7 bases are shared with TRBD1. The CDR3 contains 16 residues. CDR1 is MNHNS and CDR2 is SASEGT in the germline V gene. J was trimmed by 1 base and V by 2 bases; bases with no gene match: 5. CDR3 residues: CASSEQGVRSNQPQHF. The CDR3 bases are TGTGCCAGCAGTGAACAGGGGGTTCGGAGCAATCAGCCCCAGCATTTT.

This chain uses TRBV9 with TRBJ2-1; TRBD2 aligns across 11 bases. Germline CDR1 reads SGDLS; CDR2 reads YYNGEE. V trimming: 0 bases; J trimming: 2 bases; junction bases outside the gene matches: 4. The CDR3 extends over 17 amino acids. The CDR3 loop reads CASSVAETSGAYNEQFF. The CDR3 nucleotides read TGTGCCAGCAGCGTAGCTGAGACTAGCGGGGCCTACAATGAGCAGTTCTTC.

The chain combines TRBV5-1 with TRBJ2-7, with a possible D match to TRBD1 (5 bases). The germline V gene encodes CDR1 SGHRS and CDR2 YFSETQ. The CDR3 spans 15 residues. The ends were cut back, 5 bases at V and 2 bases at J, with 17 bases in the middle. CDR3 nucleotides: TGCGCCAGCAGTTCCCAGGGCACTCTAGCCTACGAGCAGTACTTC. Amino acids: CASSSQGTLAYEQYF.

The genes are TRBV5-1 and TRBJ2-6; D is possibly TRBD1 (6 bases). The CDR3 has 15 residues. V was clipped by 6 bases and J by 2 bases, with 12 bases between them. Germline CDR1 and CDR2: SGHRS and YFSETQ. This CDR3 is CASTQGSAGANVLTF. The CDR3 DNA reads TGCGCCAGCACACAGGGTTCCGCTGGGGCCAACGTCCTGACTTTC.

The J gene is TRBJ1-1, the V gene TRBV4-1, with 7 bases fitting TRBD1. The CDR3 spans 16 residues. V shed 4 bases and J 1 base; nucleotides not matched to a gene: 9. Germline CDR1 and CDR2: MGHRA and YSYEKL. Here the CDR3 DNA reads TGCGCCAGCAGCCGGAGTAGGACAGGCTCGAACACTGAAGCTTTCTTT. Protein sequence: CASSRSRTGSNTEAFF.

V usage is TRBV10-3 and J usage is TRBJ2-5; a weak D match, TRBD1 (6 bases). Between the trimmed V and J ends, which lost 3 bases and 3 bases, there was a span of 17 bases. Germline CDR1 reads ENHRY; CDR2 reads SYGVKD. The CDR3 spans 16 residues. CDR3 loop: CAISDQRGGTKETQYF. The CDR3 DNA is TGTGCCATCAGTGATCAGCGAGGGGGTACTAAAGAGACCCAGTACTTC.